These 4 T cell receptor beta chains originate from one sample sequenced in a study of regulatory T cells in long-lasting Graves disease. iRepertoire HTBI primers and Arm-PCR of CDR3 regions built TCR beta libraries. TCRdb reprocessed the multiplex PCR reads via MiXCR and lists one record per CDR3 protein. The sample holds about 460,000 distinct CDR3 sequences, approximately 14% seen once. Time point described: newly diagnosed GD, antithyroid drugs for less than 3 months. PBMC-derived RNA was used for the TCR library. Separately, the same data were catalogued under a study of T cells in Graves' hyperthyroidism and ophthalmopathy.

The starting material was peripheral blood mononuclear cells (PBMCs), obtained at new diagnosis, from a patient treated with antithyroid drugs. These receptors originate from a woman aged 45-65 years with Graves disease.

Concerning this clonotype: Being one base from a much bigger clone, this may be a read error. The chain carries TRBV12-3 or TRBV12-4 and TRBJ2-1; 8 nucleotides line up with TRBD2. The CDR3 sequence is 15 residues long. The CDR3 DNA reads as TGTACCAGCAGTTTGATTAGCGGGGCTTCCAATGAGCAGTTCTTC. Its translation: CTSSLISGASNEQFF.

There are many counts of this clonotype. This rearrangement joins TRBV11-2 to TRBJ2-7; 12 bases are a match to TRBD1. V shed 3 bases, J shed 3 bases, and the junction held 3 bases outside the gene matches. The CDR3 length is 15 residues. Germline V gene lookup returns CDR1 SGHAT and CDR2 FQNNGV. This chain's CDR3 is CASSLGQGALYEQYF. The CDR3 nucleotides read TGTGCCAGCAGCTTGGGACAGGGGGCCCTCTACGAGCAGTACTTC.

There are many counts of this clonotype. The rearrangement links TRBV9 to TRBJ2-7; 11 positions match TRBD2. The CDR3 covers 17 residues. Per the germline V gene, CDR1 is SGDLS and CDR2 is YYNGEE. Unmatched junction bases numbered 8, after V lost 0 bases and J lost 3 bases. The CDR3 DNA is TGTGCCAGCAGCGTAGGACTAGGGACTAGCGGAGACTACGAGCAGTACTTC. Amino acid sequence: CASSVGLGTSGDYEQYF.

The gene calls are TRBV5-6 and TRBJ1-6; no firm D call. From germline, CDR1 is SGHDT and CDR2 YYEEEE. This CDR3 has 14 residues. V lost 3 bases, J lost 2 bases, and 6 bases lay in between. The CDR3 sequence is CASSSGAYNSPLHF. The CDR3 nucleotides read TGTGCCAGCAGCTCGGGAGCCTATAATTCACCCCTCCACTTT.